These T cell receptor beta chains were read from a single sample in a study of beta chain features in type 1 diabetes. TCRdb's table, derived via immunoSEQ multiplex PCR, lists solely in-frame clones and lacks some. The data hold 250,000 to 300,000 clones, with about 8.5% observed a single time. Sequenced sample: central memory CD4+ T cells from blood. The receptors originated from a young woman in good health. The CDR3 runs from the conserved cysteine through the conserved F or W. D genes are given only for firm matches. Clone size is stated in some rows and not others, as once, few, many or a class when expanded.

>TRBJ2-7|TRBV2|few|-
CASSRLRQSTYEQYF
TGTGCCAGCAGCCGGTTGAGACAGTCAACCTACGAGCAGTACTTC
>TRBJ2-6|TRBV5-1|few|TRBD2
CASSPRLAGASGANVLTF
TGCGCCAGCAGCCCCCGACTAGCGGGGGCCTCTGGGGCCAACGTCCTGACTTTC
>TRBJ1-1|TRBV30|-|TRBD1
CAWSVSTDRAEMTSFF
TGTGCCTGGAGTGTCTCCACTGACAGGGCGGAGATGACATCTTTCTTT
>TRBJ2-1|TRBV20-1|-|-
CSVEGIGQFF
TGCAGTGTCGAAGGGATCGGGCAGTTCTTC
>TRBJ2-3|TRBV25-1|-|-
CASSDTDTQYF
TGTGCCAGCAGTGACACAGATACGCAGTATTTT
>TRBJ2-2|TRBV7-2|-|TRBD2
CASSFGLAGTGELFF
TGTGCCAGCAGCTTCGGACTAGCTGGGACCGGGGAGCTGTTTTTT
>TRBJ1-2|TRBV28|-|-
CASRNSYGYTF
TGTGCCAGCAGAAACAGCTATGGCTACACCTTC
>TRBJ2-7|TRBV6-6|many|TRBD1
CASSYSTGTFYEQYF
TGTGCCAGCAGTTACTCGACAGGGACGTTCTACGAGCAGTACTTC
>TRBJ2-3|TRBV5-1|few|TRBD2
CASSSGLAGDTQYF
TGCGCCAGCAGCTCCGGACTAGCAGGAGATACGCAGTATTTT
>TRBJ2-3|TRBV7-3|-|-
CASSLSPGSRDTQYF
TGTGCCAGCAGCTTAAGTCCAGGGTCGCGGGATACGCAGTATTTT
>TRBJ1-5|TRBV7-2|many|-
CASSFNRVSNQPQHF
TGTGCCAGCAGCTTTAACAGGGTCAGCAATCAGCCCCAGCATTTT
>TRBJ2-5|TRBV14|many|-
CASSQGRETQYF
TGTGCCAGCAGCCAAGGGCGGGAGACCCAGTACTTC
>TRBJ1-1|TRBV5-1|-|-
CASSKATNTEAFF
TGCGCCAGCAGCAAGGCTACGAACACTGAAGCTTTCTTT
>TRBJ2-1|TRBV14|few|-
CASSQVTEQFF
TGTGCCAGCAGCCAAGTAACAGAGCAGTTCTTC
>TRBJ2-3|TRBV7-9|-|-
CASGDGQSTDTQYF
TGTGCCAGCGGAGACGGACAAAGCACAGATACGCAGTATTTT
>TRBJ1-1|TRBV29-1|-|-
CSVEATSGAEAFF
TGCAGCGTTGAAGCCACAAGCGGCGCTGAAGCTTTCTTT
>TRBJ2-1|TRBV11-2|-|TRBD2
CASSLSGDEQFF
TGTGCCAGCAGCTTAAGCGGGGATGAGCAGTTCTTC
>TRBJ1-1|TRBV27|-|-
CASSFHGTTEAFF
TGTGCCAGCAGTTTCCACGGCACTACTGAAGCTTTCTTT
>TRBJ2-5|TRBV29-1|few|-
CSVGASGETQYF
TGCAGCGTTGGAGCCTCGGGGGAGACCCAGTACTTC
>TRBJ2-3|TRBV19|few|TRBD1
CASSIDLSMAGGTLDTQYF
TGTGCCAGTAGTATAGATCTCTCCATGGCAGGGGGAACTTTGGATACGCAGTATTTT
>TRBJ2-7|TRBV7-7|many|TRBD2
CASSPGLAGMYEQYF
TGTGCTAGCAGTCCGGGACTAGCGGGGATGTACGAGCAGTACTTC
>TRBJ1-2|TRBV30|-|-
CAWTPDVYGYTF
TGTGCCTGGACCCCGGACGTATATGGCTACACCTTC
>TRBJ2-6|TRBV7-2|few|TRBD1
CASSTRTGWRANVLTF
TGTGCCAGCAGCACCCGGACAGGGTGGCGGGCCAACGTCCTGACTTTC